The 32 T cell receptor beta chains below all came from one sample that was sequenced in a study of blood T cell repertoires in COVID-19. TCRdb's copy holds only in-frame clones and misses some; the assay was immunoSEQ multiplex PCR. This table has 380,000 or so clones, approximately 87% appearing once. Material: PBMCs or T cells enriched from blood (not recorded which). Receptor source: a man younger than 40 who had recovered from COVID-19.

This chain connects TRBV10-3 to TRBJ2-5; 7 nucleotides line up with TRBD1. Per the germline V gene, CDR1 is ENHRY and CDR2 is SYGVKD. Unmatched junction bases numbered 6, after V lost 6 bases and J lost 5 bases. CDR3 length: 13 amino acids. The CDR3 nucleotides read TGTGCCATCAGCCTACAGGGGAAGGAGACCCAGTACTTC. Translation gives CAISLQGKETQYF.

This clone was seen once. This chain uses TRBV7-9 with TRBJ1-2; TRBD1 matches 7 bases. This CDR3 spans 15 amino acids. V was pared by 5 bases and J by 4 bases, with 10 bases of the junction left unmatched. Germline V lookup: CDR1 SEHNR, CDR2 FQNEAQ (reference sequence). The CDR3: CASSLGQARFYGYTF. The DNA of the CDR3 is TGTGCCAGCAGCCTCGGACAGGCAAGGTTCTATGGCTACACCTTC.

In regard to this clone: A read error may account for a junction end that differs from germline. The V call is TRBV6-6, the J call TRBJ2-5; weak D call: TRBD2 (6 bases). The CDR3 runs to 11 residues. Germline CDR1 is MNHNY and CDR2 is SVGAGI (reference sequence). The CDR3 sequence is CASRTTGLIDF. CDR3 in DNA: TGTGCCAGCAGAACGACGGGACTGATAGACTTC.

The CDR3 DNA reads as TGTGCCATCAGTGAGTCAGGGACAGGGAGAGATACGCAGTATTTT. It yields the protein CAISESGTGRDTQYF. The chain couples TRBV10-3 to TRBJ2-3; 9 bases map to TRBD1. The V gene end was trimmed by 0 bases and the J gene end by 5 bases; junction bases not matched to a gene: 3. The CDR3 is 15 residues long. Germline CDR1 reads ENHRY; CDR2 reads SYGVKD.

This chain connects TRBV6-1 to TRBJ2-3; 7 nucleotides align to TRBD2. Germline V lookup: CDR1 MNHNS, CDR2 SASEGT. With V trimmed by 2 bases and J by 2 bases, 7 bases remained unmatched. The CDR3 runs to 16 residues. This chain's CDR3 is CASSEWDYTFTDTQYF. The CDR3 DNA follows: TGTGCCAGCAGTGAATGGGACTACACCTTCACAGATACGCAGTATTTT.

The rearrangement uses TRBV5-6 and TRBJ1-2; D not resolved. The CDR3 is made up of 15 amino acids. V was clipped by 3 bases and J by 4 bases, with 16 bases between them. Germline CDR1 reads SGHDT; CDR2 reads YYEEEE. The CDR3 DNA reads as TGTGCCAGCAGCTCGAATCTGGGCCTGGCCTATGGCTACACCTTC. The encoded protein is CASSSNLGLAYGYTF.

V gene TRBV27 combines with J gene TRBJ2-3; TRBD1 matches 9 bases. V gave up 3 bases and J gave up 9 bases; unmatched junction bases: 4. This CDR3 comprises 13 residues. CDR1 and CDR2 (germline): MNHEY, SMNVEV (reference sequence). This CDR3 reads CASSFGTGTTQYF. The CDR3 coding sequence is TGTGCCAGCAGTTTCGGGACAGGGACAACGCAGTATTTT.

This sequence joins TRBV5-5 and TRBJ1-4, with D uncertain. The V gene lost 0 bases and the J gene lost 6 bases, with 18 bases spanning the gap. Germline CDR1 reads SGHKS; CDR2 reads YYEKEE (reference sequence). This CDR3 spans 17 amino acids. The chain's CDR3 is CASSLEPVAPGDEKLFF. For the CDR3, the DNA is TGTGCCAGCAGCTTGGAGCCTGTTGCGCCCGGGGATGAAAAACTGTTTTTT.

V gene TRBV10-3 combines with J gene TRBJ2-3; a possible D gene is TRBD2 (6 bases). From germline, CDR1 is ENHRY and CDR2 SYGVKD. The CDR3 has 16 residues. Trimming took off 6 bases at V and 0 bases at J, with 16 bases between the two ends. The CDR3 loop is CAISIPSETSTDTQYF. Written as DNA, the CDR3 is TGTGCCATCAGCATTCCTAGCGAGACTAGCACAGATACGCAGTATTTT.

The chain has TRBV10-3 and TRBJ2-2; 10 bases agree with TRBD2. CDR1 is ENHRY and CDR2 is SYGVKD in the germline V gene. The V and J ends lost 2 bases and 6 bases, in that order; junction bases with no gene match: 6. This CDR3 region has 16 residues. CDR3 region: CAISELASGGAGELFF. CDR3 nucleotide sequence: TGTGCCATCAGTGAGCTGGCTAGCGGGGGTGCCGGGGAGCTGTTTTTT.

This chain uses TRBV29-1 with TRBJ1-2; a possible D gene is TRBD1 (6 bases). The CDR3 is 13 residues long. Per the germline V gene, CDR1 is SQVTM and CDR2 is ANQGSEA. V was shortened by 5 bases and J by 1 base, with 11 bases between the two germline ends. This CDR3 is CSVRTENNYGYTF. The CDR3 DNA sequence: TGCAGCGTTCGGACAGAAAATAACTATGGCTACACCTTC. The full variable domain, in which reference TRBV29-1 and TRBJ1-2 provide the parts outside the CDR3, is SAVISQKPSRDICQRGTSLTIQCQVDSQVTMMFWYRQQPGQSLTLIATANQGSEATYESGFVIDKFPISRPNLTFSTLTVSNMSPEDSSIYLCSVRTENNYGYTFGSGTRLTVV.

The rearrangement joins TRBV5-4 to TRBJ1-5; 7 nucleotides align to TRBD1. Looked up from germline, CDR1 is SGHNT and CDR2 is YYREEE (reference sequence). The V gene end was trimmed by 0 bases and the J gene end by 1 base; junction bases not matched to a gene: 13. The CDR3 has 19 amino acids. Here the CDR3 reads CASSLAFGTAGWSNQPQHF. The CDR3 coding sequence is TGTGCCAGCAGCTTGGCCTTCGGGACAGCCGGCTGGAGCAATCAGCCCCAGCATTTT.

CDR3 sequence: CATSGTATYGYTF. Written as DNA, the CDR3 is TGTGCCACCAGCGGGACAGCAACTTATGGCTACACCTTC. The chain uses TRBV15 and TRBJ1-2; 7 bases line up with TRBD1. The CDR3 consists of 13 residues. V was clipped by 5 bases and J by 5 bases; unmatched bases: 5. Looked up from germline, CDR1 is LNHNV and CDR2 is YYDKDF (reference sequence). Based on the CDR3 plus reference TRBV15 and TRBJ1-2, the full variable domain is DAMVIQNPRYQVTQFGKPVTLSCSQTLNHNVMYWYQQKSSQAPKLLFHYYDKDFNNEADTPDNFQSRRPNTSFCFLDIRSPGLGDTAMYLCATSGTATYGYTFGSGTRLTVV.

The gene calls are TRBV30 and TRBJ1-1; TRBD1 might be the D (6 bases). Germline CDR1 GTSNPN, CDR2 SVGIG (reference sequence). The CDR3 has 13 residues. V was clipped by 1 base and J by 5 bases, with 11 bases between them. The CDR3 loop reads CAWSGQAQTEAFF. The DNA of the CDR3 is TGTGCCTGGAGTGGACAGGCGCAGACTGAAGCTTTCTTT.

This clone showed up just once. This chain links TRBV6-4 with TRBJ1-2, with 8 bases fitting TRBD1. The CDR3 runs to 17 residues. Looked up from germline, CDR1 is MRHNA and CDR2 is SNTAGT. Germline trimming cut 4 bases from V and 0 bases from J; bases unmatched to any gene: 10. The CDR3 loop reads CASSATGGPTTNYGYTF. DNA of the CDR3: TGTGCCAGCAGTGCTACAGGGGGGCCGACAACTAACTATGGCTACACCTTC.

This clone occurred once. The V gene is TRBV11-2, the J gene TRBJ2-5; 11 bases match TRBD2. Germline CDR1 is SGHAT and CDR2 is FQNNGV. The CDR3 is 18 amino acids. V trimming: 4 bases; J trimming: 0 bases; junction bases outside the gene matches: 10. CDR3 sequence: CASSSFLPGLADQETQYF. The CDR3 coding sequence is TGTGCCAGCAGCTCCTTTTTACCGGGACTAGCGGACCAAGAGACCCAGTACTTC.

V and J are TRBV6-5 and TRBJ1-6, with D perhaps matching TRBD1 (5 bases). Germline V gene lookup returns CDR1 MNHEY and CDR2 SVGAGI. Deletions cut 0 bases from V and 12 bases from J, with 9 bases between. The CDR3 loop spans 13 amino acids. The CDR3 coding sequence is TGTGCCAGCAGTTACTCGAACGGGGGACCCCTCCACTTT. Translation: CASSYSNGGPLHF.

The CDR3 loop is CASSLAGGRTEAFF. Written as DNA, the CDR3 is TGCGCCAGCAGCTTGGCGGGGGGGAGGACTGAAGCTTTCTTT. The V gene is TRBV5-1, the J gene TRBJ1-1; D is possibly TRBD1 (5 bases). Germline CDR1 and CDR2: SGHRS and YFSETQ. CDR3 length: 14 residues. The V end lost 0 bases, the J end lost 5 bases, and 11 bases lay between the germline ends.

The rearrangement uses TRBV18 and TRBJ1-6; 7 positions agree with TRBD1. CDR3 length: 15 residues. Trimming cost V 3 bases and J 7 bases; bases outside gene matches: 6. Germline values: CDR1 KGHSH, CDR2 LQKENI. The CDR3 reads CASSPRDSRNSPLHF. The CDR3, as DNA: TGTGCCAGCTCACCCCGGGACAGCCGCAATTCACCCCTCCACTTT.

The count of this clone is one. The chain has TRBV6-2 or TRBV6-3 and TRBJ1-5, with 7 bases fitting TRBD1. The CDR3 sequence is 18 residues long. From germline, CDR1 is MNHEY and CDR2 SVGEGT. The J segment lost 3 bases and the V segment lost 5 bases, leaving 16 bases of the junction unmatched. CDR3 bases: TGTGCCAGCAGTAATCGACAGGGACCGGTAGGATTCAATCAGCCCCAGCATTTT. Residues: CASSNRQGPVGFNQPQHF.

Only one count was recorded for this clone. The chain recombines TRBV5-4 with TRBJ2-2; TRBD1 might be the D (6 bases). Germline V gene lookup returns CDR1 SGHNT and CDR2 YYREEE (reference sequence). This CDR3 has 14 amino acids. The V gene lost 2 bases and the J gene lost 3 bases, with 8 bases spanning the gap. This chain's CDR3 is CASSLQGYTGELFF. CDR3 in DNA: TGTGCCAGCAGCTTACAGGGATACACCGGGGAGCTGTTTTTT.

The chain carries TRBV7-9 and TRBJ1-6; 8 bases agree with TRBD1. V gave up 4 bases and J gave up 7 bases; unmatched junction bases: 3. In germline, CDR1 is SEHNR, CDR2 FQNEAQ (reference sequence). The CDR3 spans 14 residues. Here the CDR3 DNA reads TGTGCCAGCAGCTCGCGACAGGGGAATTCACCCCTCCACTTT. This codes for CASSSRQGNSPLHF.

This chain's CDR3 is CASSEGDSQIYEQYF. The CDR3 nucleotides are TGTGCCAGCAGTGAGGGGGACAGCCAGATCTACGAGCAGTACTTC. J is TRBJ2-7 and V is TRBV2, with 7 bases fitting TRBD1. This CDR3 is 15 amino acids long. Per germline, CDR1 SNHLY and CDR2 FYNNEI. Trimming cost V 3 bases and J 3 bases; bases outside gene matches: 8.

This rearrangement joins TRBV6-4 to TRBJ1-2; no clear D gene. V was cut by 2 bases and J by 4 bases, with 8 bases left in between. The CDR3 length is 13 residues. Germline V gene lookup returns CDR1 MRHNA and CDR2 SNTAGT. The CDR3 nucleotides read TGTGCCAGCAGTGACGGAGGAGGCTATGGCTACACCTTC. It encodes CASSDGGGYGYTF.

The gene calls are TRBV2 and TRBJ1-5; 9 positions match TRBD1. This CDR3 has 19 residues. Germline trimming cut 6 bases from V and 2 bases from J; bases unmatched to any gene: 17. Germline-derived CDR1 and CDR2 are SNHLY and FYNNEI. CDR3 sequence: CASRATGTGKFSGNQPQHF. Here the CDR3 DNA reads TGTGCCAGCAGGGCAACCGGGACAGGGAAGTTTTCGGGCAATCAGCCCCAGCATTTT.

The chain recombines TRBV5-1 with TRBJ2-1; 8 bases agree with TRBD2. The trim removed 4 bases at V and 3 bases at J, leaving 3 bases unmatched. This CDR3 is 14 amino acids long. The germline V gene encodes CDR1 SGHRS and CDR2 YFSETQ. The CDR3 is CASSPLADYNEQFF. The CDR3 DNA follows: TGCGCCAGCAGCCCACTAGCGGACTACAATGAGCAGTTCTTC.

The gene calls are TRBV6-5 and TRBJ2-7; TRBD1 is a possible D gene (6 bases). Germline V CDR1 and CDR2: MNHEY, SVGAGI. V lost 3 bases and J lost 0, with 15 bases in between. The CDR3 runs 16 residues. CDR3 bases: TGTGCCAGCAGTTATACCCCGGGACACCTCTCCTACGAGCAGTACTTC. It translates to CASSYTPGHLSYEQYF.

This chain connects TRBV5-1 to TRBJ2-1; 14 bases match TRBD2. The germline gives CDR1 SGHRS, CDR2 YFSETQ. CDR3 length: 15 residues. V shed 0 bases and J 7 bases; nucleotides not matched to a gene: 0. The CDR3 DNA is TGCGCCAGCAGCTTGGGACTAGCGGGGGGGAATGAGCAGTTCTTC. Translated: CASSLGLAGGNEQFF.

V is TRBV15 and J is TRBJ1-2; D is uncertain. The CDR3 runs to 12 residues. In germline, CDR1 is LNHNV, CDR2 YYDKDF (reference sequence). The V end lost 4 bases, the J end lost 4 bases, and 7 bases lay between the germline ends. CDR3: CATSTGLYGYTF. CDR3 DNA sequence: TGTGCCACCAGCACAGGCCTCTATGGCTACACCTTC.

The chain recombines TRBV3-1 (or the pseudogene TRBV3-2) with TRBJ2-7; D not certain. There are 14 residues in the CDR3. V was cut by 6 bases and J by 1 base, with 13 bases left in between. Germline V CDR1 and CDR2: LGHDT, YNNKEL (reference sequence). DNA of the CDR3: TGTGCCAGCAGTTTCAGGTTAGATTCCTACGAGCAGTACTTC. Its translation is CASSFRLDSYEQYF.

This clone came up a few times. This chain uses TRBV7-6 with TRBJ1-5, with D hard to call. This CDR3 region has 18 residues. The ends were cut back, 2 bases at V and 1 base at J, with 18 bases in the middle. Germline CDR1 reads SGHVS; CDR2 reads FNYEAQ. The DNA for the CDR3 is TGTGCCAGCAGCTTAACACAGCCGGGATTCGGGAGCAATCAGCCCCAGCATTTT. This gives the protein CASSLTQPGFGSNQPQHF.

The chain couples TRBV6-5 to TRBJ1-6; weak D call: TRBD1 (6 bases). V was pared by 7 bases and J by 11 bases, with 15 bases between. Germline values: CDR1 MNHEY, CDR2 SVGAGI. The CDR3 consists of 13 residues. The CDR3 spells CASNYREYPPLHF. Here the CDR3 DNA reads TGTGCCAGCAACTACAGGGAATATCCACCCCTCCACTTT.